Presented here are 5 T cell receptor beta chains from one specimen sequenced in a study of shared clonotypes between healthy human individuals (dated by TCRdb to about 2020). CD8 naive samples were CD45RO-negative cells positively selected for CCR7, giving a CD45RA+CCR7+ population that excluded TemRA cells. Library prep was done by the immunoSEQ multiplex PCR assay. TCRdb re-hosts the immuneACCESS table, in-frame sequences only. Its copies lack some clones; in the studies checked, an unresolved V gene accounts for under half of them, and the cause for the rest is not known. Recorded for this sample are around 600,000 clones; roughly 96% of them occurred a single time. Together, the top ten hold about 0.11% of the sample. The sample consisted of naive CD8+ T cells sorted from blood. This specimen's cell subset or site label, per the study, means: CD45RA+CCR7+. All receptors derive from a woman aged 25 to 39 in good health.

This chain connects TRBV19 to TRBJ1-1; 7 nucleotides match TRBD1. This CDR3 has 11 amino acids. The J segment lost 11 bases and the V segment lost 8 bases, leaving 8 bases of the junction unmatched. Germline V lookup: CDR1 LNHDA, CDR2 SQIVND (reference sequence). Written as DNA, the CDR3 is TGTGCCAGTCAAGGGGGCGTAAGGGCTTTCTTT. It is translated as CASQGGVRAFF.

J is TRBJ2-5 and V is TRBV7-6; possibly TRBD2 for D (6 bases). CDR1 is SGHVS and CDR2 is FNYEAQ in the germline V gene. The germline V and J ends were trimmed by 5 bases and 5 bases, with 21 bases remaining between them. The CDR3 is made up of 16 amino acids. CDR3 region: CASSLGSGLLGETQYF. DNA of the CDR3: TGTGCCAGCAGCCTGGGTTCGGGACTCCTTGGGGAGACCCAGTACTTC.

The chain has TRBV4-1 and TRBJ2-1; D gene uncertain. This CDR3 spans 14 amino acids. CDR1 is MGHRA, CDR2 YSYEKL, per germline. With 2 bases removed from V and 6 bases from J, the gap between germline ends came to 11 bases. CDR3 region: CASSQFLGGNEQFF. In DNA, the CDR3 is TGCGCCAGCAGCCAATTTTTGGGTGGCAATGAGCAGTTCTTC.

On this clone itself: Different DNA sequences within this sample yield the same CDR3. V gene TRBV27 combines with J gene TRBJ2-3; D gene unclear. The V end was cut by 2 bases, the J end by 5 bases, with 5 bases between. CDR1 MNHEY and CDR2 SMNVEV come from the germline V gene (reference sequence). The CDR3 is 12 amino acids. The CDR3 protein is CASSLLGDTQYF. CDR3 DNA sequence: TGTGCCAGCAGTTTACTTGGAGATACGCAGTATTTT.

The chain links TRBV19 to TRBJ1-1; D remains ambiguous. V gave up 3 bases and J gave up 1 base, with 15 bases separating them. CDR3 size: 16 residues. CDR1 is LNHDA, CDR2 SQIVND, per germline (reference sequence). CDR3 coding DNA: TGTGCCAGTAGTATCTCGGCCTACCCTGGGAACACTGAAGCTTTCTTT. Encoded protein: CASSISAYPGNTEAFF.